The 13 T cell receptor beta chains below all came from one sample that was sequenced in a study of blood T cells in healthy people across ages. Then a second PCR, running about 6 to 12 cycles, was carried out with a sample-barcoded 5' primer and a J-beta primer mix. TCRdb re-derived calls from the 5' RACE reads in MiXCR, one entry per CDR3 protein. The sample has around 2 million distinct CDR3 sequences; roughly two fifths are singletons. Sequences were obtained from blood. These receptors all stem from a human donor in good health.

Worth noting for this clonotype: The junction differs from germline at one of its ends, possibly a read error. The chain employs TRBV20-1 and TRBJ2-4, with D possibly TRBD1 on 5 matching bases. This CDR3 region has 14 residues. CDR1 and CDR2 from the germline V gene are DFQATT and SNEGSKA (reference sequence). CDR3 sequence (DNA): TGCAGTGCTAGAGGGGGCTTAGCCGAAAACATTCAGTACTTC. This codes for CSARGGLAENIQYF.

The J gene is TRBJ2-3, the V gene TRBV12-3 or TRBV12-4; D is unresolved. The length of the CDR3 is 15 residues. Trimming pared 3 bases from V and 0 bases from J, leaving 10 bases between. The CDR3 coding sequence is TGTGCCAGCAGTTTCGAGGACGTGAGCACAGATACGCAGTATTTT. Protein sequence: CASSFEDVSTDTQYF.

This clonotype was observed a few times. The CDR3 bases are TGTGCCACCAGTGAAAGGACAGGGGACACAGATACGCAGTATTTT. Its translation is CATSERTGDTDTQYF. J is TRBJ2-3 and V is TRBV24-1, with 9 positions matching TRBD1. V lost 4 bases to trimming and J lost 2 bases; unmatched junction nucleotides: 3. The length of the CDR3 is 15 residues. Looked up from germline, CDR1 is KGHDR and CDR2 is SFDVKD.

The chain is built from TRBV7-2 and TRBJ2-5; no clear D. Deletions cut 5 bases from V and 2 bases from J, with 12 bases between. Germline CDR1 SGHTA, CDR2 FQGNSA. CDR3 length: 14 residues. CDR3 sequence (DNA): TGTGCCAGCAGCATATTAAGCATTCAAGAGACCCAGTACTTC. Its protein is CASSILSIQETQYF.

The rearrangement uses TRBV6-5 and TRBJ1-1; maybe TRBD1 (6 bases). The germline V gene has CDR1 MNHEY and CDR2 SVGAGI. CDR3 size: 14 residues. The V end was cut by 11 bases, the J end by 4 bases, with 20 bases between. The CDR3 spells CAEDVRRGFTEAFF. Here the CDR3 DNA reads TGTGCCGAGGACGTAAGGAGGGGGTTCACTGAAGCTTTCTTT.

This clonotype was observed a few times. The CDR3 DNA reads TGCGCCAGCAGCTTGGGATTCGGGACTAGCGTCAAAGAGCAGTTCTTC. It translates to CASSLGFGTSVKEQFF. The J gene is TRBJ2-1, the V gene TRBV5-1; 10 bases agree with TRBD2. The V gene end was trimmed by 0 bases and the J gene end by 10 bases; junction bases not matched to a gene: 10. The germline gives CDR1 SGHRS, CDR2 YFSETQ. The CDR3 consists of 16 residues.

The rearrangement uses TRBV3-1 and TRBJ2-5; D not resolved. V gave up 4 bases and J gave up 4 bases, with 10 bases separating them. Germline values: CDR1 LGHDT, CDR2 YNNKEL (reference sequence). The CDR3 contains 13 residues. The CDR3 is CASSRKPGETQYF. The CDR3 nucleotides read TGTGCCAGCAGCCGGAAACCAGGAGAGACCCAGTACTTC.

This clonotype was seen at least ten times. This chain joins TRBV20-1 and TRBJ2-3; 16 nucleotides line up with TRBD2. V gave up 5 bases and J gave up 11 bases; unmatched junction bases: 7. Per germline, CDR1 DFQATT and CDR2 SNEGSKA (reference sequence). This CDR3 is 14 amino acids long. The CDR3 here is CSAGGTSGGGKQYF. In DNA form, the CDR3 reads TGCAGTGCTGGAGGGACTAGCGGGGGGGGAAAGCAGTATTTT.

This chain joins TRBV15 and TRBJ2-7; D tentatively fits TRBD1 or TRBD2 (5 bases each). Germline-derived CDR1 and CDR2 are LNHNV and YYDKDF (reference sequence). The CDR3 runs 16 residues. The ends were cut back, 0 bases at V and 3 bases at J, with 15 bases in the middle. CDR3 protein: CATSRDRVGAGYEQYF. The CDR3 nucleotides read TGTGCCACCAGCAGAGATCGCGTCGGGGCCGGCTACGAGCAGTACTTC.

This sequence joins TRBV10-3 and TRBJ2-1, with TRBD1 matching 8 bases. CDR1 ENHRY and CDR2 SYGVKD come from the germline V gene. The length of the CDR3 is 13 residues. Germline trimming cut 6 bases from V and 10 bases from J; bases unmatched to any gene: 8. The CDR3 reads CAIRIQGAEEQFF. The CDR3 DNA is TGTGCCATCAGAATCCAGGGGGCTGAGGAGCAGTTCTTC.

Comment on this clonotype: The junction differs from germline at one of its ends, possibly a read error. The CDR3: CANSLLVRDTQYF. DNA of the CDR3: TGTGCCAACAGCTTACTAGTGAGAGATACGCAGTATTTT. The J gene is TRBJ2-3, the V gene TRBV7-2; D may be TRBD2 (5 bases). The CDR3 sequence is 13 residues long. CDR1 is SGHTA, CDR2 FQGNSA, per germline.

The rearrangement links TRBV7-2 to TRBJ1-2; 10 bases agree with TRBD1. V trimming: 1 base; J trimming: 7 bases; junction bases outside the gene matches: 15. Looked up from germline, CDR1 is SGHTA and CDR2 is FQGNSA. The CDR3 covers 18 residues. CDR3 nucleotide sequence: TGTGCCAGCAGCTTAGTCCCCTCGACAGGGGGCACCTCGAGTGGCTACACCTTC. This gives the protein CASSLVPSTGGTSSGYTF.

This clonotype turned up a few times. The CDR3 protein is CASSYRTDEQYF. As DNA, the CDR3 is TGTGCCAGCAGTTACCGTACAGACGAGCAGTACTTC. This chain joins TRBV6-2 or TRBV6-3 and TRBJ2-7; D ambiguous. From germline, CDR1 is MNHEY and CDR2 SVGEGT. CDR3 length equals 12 residues. The V gene lost 2 bases and the J gene lost 5 bases, with 7 bases spanning the gap.